A selection of T cell receptor beta chains follows, all from one sample in a study of blood T cells in healthy people across ages. Each CDR3 protein is one row after TCRdb ran MiXCR on the 5' RACE reads. The sample has 1.5 million or so distinct CDR3 sequences, approximately 38% seen once. The sequenced sample was blood. These receptors all come from a woman aged 18 to 35 in good health. CDR3s include the opening cysteine and the closing phenylalanine or tryptophan. D genes are given only for firm matches. Size values are once, few and many counts, or a class for expanded clones, and some rows have none.

clone_size j_call d_call v_call cdr3_nt cdr3_aa
NA TRBJ2-5 NA TRBV7-2 TGTGCCAGCAGCTTAGCACCGCGGGGCCAAGAGACCCAGTACTTC CASSLAPRGQETQYF
once TRBJ2-7 NA TRBV6-1 TGTGCCAGCAGGGAAGGGGGGCTCGAGCAGTACTTC CASREGGLEQYF
NA TRBJ1-1 NA TRBV7-2 TGTGCCAGCAGTCACAACAGTGAAGCTTTCTTT CASSHNSEAFF
many TRBJ2-7 TRBD1 TRBV4-1 TGCGCCAGCAGCGGTCTGGGACAGGGTGTTCAAGAGCAGTACTTC CASSGLGQGVQEQYF
NA TRBJ2-3 NA TRBV29-1 TGCAGCGTTGAAAAGTCGGTTCTTACCACAGATACGCAGTATTTT CSVEKSVLTTDTQYF
many TRBJ2-3 TRBD2 TRBV10-3 TGTGCCATCACCTGGACTAGCGGTAGCACAGATACGCAGTATTTT CAITWTSGSTDTQYF
once TRBJ2-5 NA TRBV5-1 TGCGCCAGCAGCTCTTGGGGGACCCAGGGAGAGACCCAGTACTTC CASSSWGTQGETQYF
few TRBJ2-1 NA TRBV7-9 TGTGCCAGCAGCGTCAGGGGCAATGAGCAGTTCTTC CASSVRGNEQFF
NA TRBJ2-1 TRBD2 TRBV10-1 TGCGCCAGCAGTGAGGCGGGGGGACCGGCCGATGAGCAGTTCTTC CASSEAGGPADEQFF
few TRBJ2-5 TRBD1 TRBV9 TGTGCCAGCAGCGCATACGCGTCACAGGGGAACGCCCAAGAGACCCAGTACTTC CASSAYASQGNAQETQYF
few TRBJ1-2 NA TRBV14 TGTGCCAGCAGCGGGGTCAGGGGATATGGCTACACCTTC CASSGVRGYGYTF
NA TRBJ1-3 NA TRBV4-1 TGCGCCAGCGCGGATTTCCAAAAACAGGACCGGGGCACCATATATTTT CASADFQKQDRGTIYF
few TRBJ2-1 NA TRBV6-1 TGTGCCAGCAGTGTACCGCCTAAATACGAGCAGTTCTTC CASSVPPKYEQFF
NA TRBJ2-7 TRBD1 TRBV6-1 TGTGCCAGCAGTGCGTACAGGGGGCTGGCCTACGAGCAGTACTTC CASSAYRGLAYEQYF
NA TRBJ2-4 TRBD1 TRBV11-2 TGTGCCAGCAGCTTAGGACGACAGGGGAGAAACATTCAGTACTTC CASSLGRQGRNIQYF
NA TRBJ1-1 NA TRBV10-3 TGTGCCATCAGTGAGTCCGGACGGGGCATGAACACTGAAGCTTTCTTT CAISESGRGMNTEAFF
few TRBJ2-7 NA TRBV11-2 TGTGCCAGCAGCATAGGGACGAGTTACGAGCAGTACTTC CASSIGTSYEQYF
NA TRBJ2-7 TRBD2 TRBV12-3/TRBV12-4 TGTGCCAGCCGGACTAGCGCGACCTCCTACGAGCAGTACTTC CASRTSATSYEQYF
few TRBJ2-5 NA TRBV7-9 TGTGCCAGCAGCTTAGACATCAGAGGGACCCAGTACTTC CASSLDIRGTQYF
many TRBJ1-2 NA TRBV25-1 TGTGCCAGCAGTGATGGTGGCTATGGCTACACCTTC CASSDGGYGYTF
NA TRBJ2-1 NA TRBV28 TGTGCCAGCAGGGCGGACATCCCCATCGAGCAGTTCTTC CASRADIPIEQFF
NA TRBJ2-5 NA TRBV6-5 TGTGCCAGCAGTCCCCACGGGGACAAAGAGACCCAGTACTTC CASSPHGDKETQYF
few TRBJ1-5 NA TRBV25-1 TGTGCCAGCAGTGAAACGGTTAGCAATCAGCCCCAGCATTTT CASSETVSNQPQHF
NA TRBJ1-2 TRBD1 TRBV12-3/TRBV12-4 TGTGCCAGCAGTTTAGTGGACAGGGCAGGAAAGGGCTACACCTTC CASSLVDRAGKGYTF
NA TRBJ1-2 NA TRBV7-9 TGTGCCAGCAGCTTTCTCAAAAGCTATGGCTACACCTTC CASSFLKSYGYTF
few TRBJ2-7 NA TRBV3-1 TGTGCCAGCAGCCAAGAAAGGGCTGGGGGTTACGAGCAGTACTTC CASSQERAGGYEQYF
NA TRBJ1-2 NA TRBV29-1 TGCAGCGCCGTCGGGCCCGAGGGCGGGAATGGCTACACCTTC CSAVGPEGGNGYTF
NA TRBJ2-1 TRBD2 TRBV4-3 TGCGCCAGCAGCCAAGCAGGACTAGCGGGAGTATGGTCCTACAATGAGCAGTTCTTC CASSQAGLAGVWSYNEQFF
NA TRBJ1-2 NA TRBV20-1 TGCAGTGCCAGGAGTCAAGCTAACTATGGCTACACCTTC CSARSQANYGYTF
once TRBJ1-6 NA TRBV5-1 TGCGCCAGCAGCTTGGACAGGGCGGAAAATTCACCCCTCCACTTT CASSLDRAENSPLHF
NA TRBJ2-5 TRBD2 TRBV7-7 TGTGCTAGCAGCTCCGCTAGCCTCCAGCGGGGGGACGAGACCCAGTACTTC CASSSASLQRGDETQYF
NA TRBJ2-3 NA TRBV5-1 TGCGCCAGCAGCCGGGACAAGAACACAGATACGCAGTATTTT CASSRDKNTDTQYF
few TRBJ2-7 TRBD2 TRBV29-1 TGCAGCGTGAGGCGACTAGCGGGCTACGAGCAGTACTTC CSVRRLAGYEQYF
NA TRBJ1-5 NA TRBV7-2 TGTGCCAGCAGCTCCTCCATTCAGCCCCAGCATTTT CASSSSIQPQHF
few TRBJ2-7 TRBD1 TRBV29-1 TGCAGCGTTTTCGGGACAGGGAAGGGGACTTGGCAGTACTTC CSVFGTGKGTWQYF
NA TRBJ1-1 NA TRBV24-1 TGTGCCACCTCGAATGGGGGAATCACTGAAGCTTTCTTT CATSNGGITEAFF
few TRBJ2-1 NA TRBV7-9 TGTGCCAGCAGCCCCCCCCGCAGCGGCAATGAGCAGTTCTTC CASSPPRSGNEQFF
NA TRBJ2-3 NA TRBV15 TGTGCCACCAGCGGAGGACAGCTTAGCACAGATACGCAGTATTTT CATSGGQLSTDTQYF
NA TRBJ2-1 NA TRBV10-3 TGTGCCATCAACGGGGGGCTCTCCCACAATGAGCAGTTCTTC CAINGGLSHNEQFF
NA TRBJ1-6 NA TRBV5-1 TGCGCCAGCAGCTCCTCCCCGGACACGCATTCACCCCTCCACTTT CASSSSPDTHSPLHF
NA TRBJ2-1 NA TRBV7-2 TGTGCCAGCAGCTTAGGACCCAGCGGGCTGAGGTTCTTC CASSLGPSGLRFF
few TRBJ2-1 NA TRBV29-1 TGCAGCGTTGAGGGCAGCCAAATACCCTACGGTGAGCAGTTCTTC CSVEGSQIPYGEQFF
few TRBJ1-2 NA TRBV6-5 TGTGCCAGCCTGACTCCGACCGGCAACTATGGCTACACCTTC CASLTPTGNYGYTF
NA TRBJ2-1 TRBD2 TRBV10-3 TGTGCCACCTCGGGACTAGCGGGGGGCAGGGACAATGAGCAGTTCTTC CATSGLAGGRDNEQFF
once TRBJ1-5 NA TRBV3-1 TGTGCCAGCAGCCAAGATCCATTGGGGATTAGCAATCAGCCCCAGCATTTT CASSQDPLGISNQPQHF
NA TRBJ2-5 TRBD1 TRBV30 TGTGCCTGGAGTGTTGGGACAGCACAAGAGACCCAGTACTTC CAWSVGTAQETQYF
once TRBJ2-1 NA TRBV21-1 TGTGCCAGCAGCAAAGCGAGAACATTACCGGGCGGGAGGACCAACGGTGAGCAGTTCTTC CASSKARTLPGGRTNGEQFF
few TRBJ1-1 NA TRBV27 TGTGCCAGCAGTTCAGCGGGGGGAACGACTGAAGCTTTCTTT CASSSAGGTTEAFF
few TRBJ1-2 NA TRBV6-1 TGTGCCAGCAGTGAAACCCCAGACCCCCTGCGGGACTATGGCTACACCTTC CASSETPDPLRDYGYTF
many TRBJ2-7 NA TRBV11-2 TGTGCCAGCAGCCCTCTTCTCTCCGGTTTAAGCTACGAGCAGTACTTC CASSPLLSGLSYEQYF
few TRBJ1-2 NA TRBV3-1 TGTGCCAGCAGCCAAGAGGGGGACGGTAACTATGGCTACACCTTC CASSQEGDGNYGYTF
NA TRBJ2-5 NA TRBV7-2 TGTGCCAGCAGCGCCGGGGGGCTCCTGGAGACCCAGTACTTC CASSAGGLLETQYF
few TRBJ2-1 TRBD2 TRBV20-1 TGCAGTGCTAGAGATGCCGGGGGGGCCGATGAGCAGTTCTTC CSARDAGGADEQFF
NA TRBJ2-2 NA TRBV10-3 TGTGCCATCAGCCTAGACAGGTCGAACACCGGGGAGCTGTTTTTT CAISLDRSNTGELFF